This TCR beta chain was observed in a study of long-term antiretroviral therapy in people with HIV. Findings and limits, study-wide: Controls had broader CDR3 length ranges than HIV repertoires did. The repertoire was dominated at all time points by clones expanded before ART. No data on ART adherence, viral resistance or therapy changes.

Germline V lookup: CDR1 MNHEY, CDR2 SVGAGI. CDR3 length: 15 amino acids. V lost 5 bases to trimming and J lost 2 bases; unmatched junction nucleotides: 4. Post-ART PBMC samples numbered at least two per donor, and pre-ART ones at least one. Comment on this clone: Its matching antigen is unknown.

At survey level, the immunoSEQ assay was run in its v3.0 version. Profiled with immunoSEQ multiplex PCR; TCRdb holds only in-frame clones, not every one. The table records about 20,000 clones, over 70% of them present only once. This TCR was sampled from a woman in her thirties or forties with HIV. The V call is TRBV6-5, the J call TRBJ2-2; 8 bases match TRBD1. Sequenced material: unsorted PBMCs, taken 1.2 years after starting antiretroviral therapy. The CDR3 protein is CASSRQGTNTGELFF. The CDR3 DNA is TGTGCCAGCAGTCGACAGGGGACCAACACCGGGGAGCTGTTTTTT.